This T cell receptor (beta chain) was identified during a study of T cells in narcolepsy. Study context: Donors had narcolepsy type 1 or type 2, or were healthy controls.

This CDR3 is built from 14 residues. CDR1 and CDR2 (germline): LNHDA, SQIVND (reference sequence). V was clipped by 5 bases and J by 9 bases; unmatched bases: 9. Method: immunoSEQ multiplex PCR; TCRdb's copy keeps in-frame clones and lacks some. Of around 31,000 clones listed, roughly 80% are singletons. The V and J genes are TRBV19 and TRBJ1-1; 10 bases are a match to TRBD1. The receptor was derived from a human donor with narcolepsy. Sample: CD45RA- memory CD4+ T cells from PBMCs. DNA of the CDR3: TGTGCCAGTAGTGACAGGGGGCGGCCGGTTCAAGCTTTCTTT. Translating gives CASSDRGRPVQAFF. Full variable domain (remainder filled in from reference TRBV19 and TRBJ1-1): DGGITQSPKYLFRKEGQNVTLSCEQNLNHDAMYWYRQDPGQGLRLIYYSQIVNDFQKGDIAEGYSVSREKKESFPLTVTSAQKNPTAFYLCASSDRGRPVQAFFGQGTRLTVV.